Following are 31 T cell receptor beta chains from one sample sequenced in a study of cytomegalovirus exposure and HLA in healthy donors. In the PCR, 60 Vbeta and 13 Jbeta primers were used. Profiled with immunoSEQ multiplex PCR; TCRdb holds only in-frame clones, not every one. The sample includes about 130,000 clones, around three quarters of them seen just once. Sequencing was done on a sample of PBMCs. The receptors were gathered from a woman aged 50 to 60 in good health and CMV-seronegative.

This clone was counted once. J is TRBJ2-1 and V is TRBV27; 8 nucleotides line up with TRBD1. The CDR3 totals 16 residues. The V gene end was trimmed by 2 bases and the J gene end by 1 base; junction bases not matched to a gene: 4. The V gene's germline CDR1 is MNHEY and CDR2 SMNVEV (reference sequence). Here the CDR3 reads CASSLRQGASYNEQFF. CDR3 nucleotide sequence: TGTGCCAGCAGTTTAAGGCAGGGGGCATCCTACAATGAGCAGTTCTTC.

The table lists this clone with a count of one. This chain uses TRBV27 with TRBJ2-5; 11 bases line up with TRBD2. The ends lost 8 bases at V and 5 bases at J; junction bases unmatched: 13. This CDR3 has 16 residues. The germline gives CDR1 MNHEY, CDR2 SMNVEV (reference sequence). CDR3 nucleotides: TGTGCCAGCGATAAAGGGACTAGCGGAGCCCTGGAGACCCAGTACTTC. Amino acid sequence: CASDKGTSGALETQYF.

The J gene is TRBJ2-5, the V gene TRBV7-6; 7 nucleotides agree with TRBD1. The CDR3 loop spans 16 amino acids. Trimming cost V 5 bases and J 1 base; bases outside gene matches: 10. Germline CDR1 SGHVS, CDR2 FNYEAQ. The chain's CDR3 is CASSTRQGAGQETQYF. The CDR3, as DNA: TGTGCCAGCAGCACTAGACAGGGTGCGGGCCAAGAGACCCAGTACTTC.

The V call is TRBV9, the J call TRBJ2-7; D is perhaps TRBD1 (5 bases). The germline gives CDR1 SGDLS, CDR2 YYNGEE. The CDR3 has 13 amino acids. Trimming cost V 2 bases and J 1 base, with 7 bases left between them. CDR3 nucleotide sequence: TGTGCCAGCAGCGTTGCAGGGTCCTACGAGCAGTACTTC. This encodes CASSVAGSYEQYF.

This sequence joins TRBV7-9 and TRBJ1-4; TRBD1 matches at 7 bases. The CDR3 covers 15 residues. Germline CDR1 is SEHNR and CDR2 is FQNEAQ (reference sequence). The trim removed 2 bases at V and 5 bases at J, leaving 5 bases unmatched. The CDR3 DNA sequence: TGTGCCAGCAGCTTAACGGGGACAGAGAATGAAAAACTGTTTTTT. The encoded protein is CASSLTGTENEKLFF.

With respect to this clone: Compared with germline, one end of the junction differs, possibly owing to a read error. The chain recombines TRBV7-7 with TRBJ2-5, with D perhaps TRBD1 (5 bases). Germline loops: CDR1 SSHAT, CDR2 FNYEAQ (reference sequence). This CDR3 is 15 amino acids long. CDR3 nucleotides: TGTGCTAGCAGCACGACAGACCGGATGGAAGAGACCCAGTACTTC. Translated: CASSTTDRMEETQYF.

The V and J genes are TRBV5-1 and TRBJ2-1; D ambiguous. Trimming cost V 0 bases and J 9 bases, with 4 bases left between them. The CDR3 totals 11 residues. Germline assignment: CDR1 SGHRS and CDR2 YFSETQ. The CDR3 bases are TGCGCCAGCAGCTTGGCCGGTGAGCAGTTCTTC. This codes for CASSLAGEQFF.

The V gene is TRBV19, the J gene TRBJ2-1; 8 bases match TRBD2. This CDR3 spans 16 amino acids. V lost 5 bases, J lost 8 bases, and 14 bases stayed unmatched. Germline loops: CDR1 LNHDA, CDR2 SQIVND (reference sequence). The CDR3 nucleotides read TGTGCCAGTAGTCCCAGGGCCGGGACTAGGGGGGATGAGCAGTTCTTC. It yields the protein CASSPRAGTRGDEQFF. Drawing the rest from reference TRBV19 and TRBJ2-1, the complete variable domain is DGGITQSPKYLFRKEGQNVTLSCEQNLNHDAMYWYRQDPGQGLRLIYYSQIVNDFQKGDIAEGYSVSREKKESFPLTVTSAQKNPTAFYLCASSPRAGTRGDEQFFGPGTRLTVL.

V usage is TRBV28 and J usage is TRBJ1-1, with TRBD1 matching 8 bases. The V gene end was trimmed by 5 bases and the J gene end by 4 bases; junction bases not matched to a gene: 9. CDR3 length: 15 amino acids. Germline CDR1 reads MDHEN; CDR2 reads SYDVKM. CDR3 region: CASSPGGQGSTEAFF. As DNA, the CDR3 is TGTGCCAGCAGTCCCGGCGGACAGGGAAGCACTGAAGCTTTCTTT.

The gene calls are TRBV2 and TRBJ1-4; D is unresolved. The CDR3 sequence is 13 residues long. Germline-derived CDR1 and CDR2 are SNHLY and FYNNEI. V was shortened by 4 bases and J by 5 bases, with 8 bases between the two germline ends. The CDR3, as DNA: TGTGCCAGCAGTGTACAGCCGAATGAAAAACTGTTTTTT. Its protein is CASSVQPNEKLFF.

As regards this clone: Other nucleotide sequences from this sample produce the same CDR3. The chain recombines TRBV5-6 with TRBJ2-5; TRBD2 agrees at 7 bases. CDR3 length: 15 amino acids. Germline CDR1 and CDR2: SGHDT and YYEEEE. With V trimmed by 3 bases and J by 1 base, 6 bases remained unmatched. The CDR3 here is CASSYAGVSQETQYF. In DNA, the CDR3 is TGTGCCAGCAGCTACGCGGGGGTAAGCCAAGAGACCCAGTACTTC.

V is TRBV29-1 and J is TRBJ2-7; D is possibly TRBD1 (6 bases). V was shortened by 7 bases and J by 7 bases, with 20 bases between the two germline ends. The V gene's germline CDR1 is SQVTM and CDR2 ANQGSEA. This CDR3 comprises 13 residues. CDR3 in amino acids: CSALLVGGREQYF. In DNA form, the CDR3 reads TGCAGCGCCCTACTAGTAGGGGGTCGGGAGCAGTACTTC.

This sequence joins TRBV27 and TRBJ2-7; 9 nucleotides match TRBD2. This CDR3 spans 16 amino acids. The J segment lost 0 bases and the V segment lost 5 bases, leaving 8 bases of the junction unmatched. CDR1 and CDR2 from the germline V gene are MNHEY and SMNVEV (reference sequence). CDR3 protein: CASSPSLTSGSYEQYF. CDR3 coding DNA: TGTGCCAGCAGTCCCTCCTTGACTAGCGGCTCCTACGAGCAGTACTTC.

Turning to this clone: Other DNA sequences in this specimen translate into the identical CDR3. This sequence joins TRBV7-6 and TRBJ2-3; D unresolved. The V end was cut by 4 bases, the J end by 0 bases, with 2 bases between. The CDR3 is 12 amino acids. Germline assignment: CDR1 SGHVS and CDR2 FNYEAQ. The CDR3 nucleotides are TGTGCCAGCAGCTCAAGCACAGATACGCAGTATTTT. Protein: CASSSSTDTQYF.

The rearrangement uses TRBV19 and TRBJ1-5; D is undetermined. Germline V gene data show CDR1 as LNHDA and CDR2 as SQIVND (reference sequence). V gave up 3 bases and J gave up 4 bases, with 10 bases separating them. The length of the CDR3 is 14 residues. CDR3 sequence: CASSMTGINQPQHF. The CDR3 DNA sequence: TGTGCCAGTAGTATGACGGGGATAAATCAGCCCCAGCATTTT.

The chain joins TRBV18 to TRBJ2-7, with TRBD1 matching over 8 bases. Germline V CDR1 and CDR2: KGHSH, LQKENI. This CDR3 has 14 amino acids. After removal of 4 bases from V and 2 bases from J, the junction contained 4 bases not matched to a gene. DNA of the CDR3: TGTGCCAGCTCACGAGGACAGGGAGCCTACGAGCAGTACTTC. Translation: CASSRGQGAYEQYF. The full variable domain, rest sourced from reference TRBV18 and TRBJ2-7, is NAGVMQNPRHLVRRRGQEARLRCSPMKGHSHVYWYRQLPEEGLKFMVYLQKENIIDESGMPKERFSAEFPKEGPSILRIQQVVRGDSAAYFCASSRGQGAYEQYFGPGTRLTVT.

The sample holds one count of this clone. The chain uses TRBV7-3 and TRBJ2-5; TRBD2 agrees at 7 bases. V shed 5 bases and J 4 bases; nucleotides not matched to a gene: 7. The CDR3 spans 14 residues. Germline V lookup: CDR1 SGHTA, CDR2 FQGTGA. The CDR3 is CASSRAVAGETQYF. The CDR3, as DNA: TGTGCCAGCAGCCGCGCGGTAGCGGGAGAGACCCAGTACTTC.

This chain joins TRBV19 and TRBJ2-3; perhaps TRBD1 as D (6 bases). Germline-derived CDR1 and CDR2 are LNHDA and SQIVND (reference sequence). Trimming shortened V by 1 base and J by 2 bases, and 10 bases separated the two germline ends. This CDR3 is 15 amino acids long. The CDR3 here is CASSIVGAHTDTQYF. In DNA form, the CDR3 reads TGTGCCAGTAGTATAGTGGGGGCGCACACAGATACGCAGTATTTT.

The CDR3 DNA sequence: TGTGCCAGCAGCTTTACCACAACGAACATTCAGTACTTC. Its protein is CASSFTTTNIQYF. The chain links TRBV7-9 to TRBJ2-4; D gene ambiguous. The germline CDR1 and CDR2 sequences are SEHNR and FQNEAQ (reference sequence). CDR3 length: 13 residues. Trimming left V 3 bases short and J 7 bases short, with 10 bases between.

V gene TRBV7-3 combines with J gene TRBJ2-7; D is ambiguous. Deletions cut 4 bases from V and 9 bases from J, with 10 bases between. Germline V gene lookup returns CDR1 SGHTA and CDR2 FQGTGA. This CDR3 has 11 residues. CDR3 loop: CASSSGVGQYF. CDR3 coding DNA: TGTGCCAGCAGCTCCGGAGTTGGGCAGTACTTC.

The chain couples TRBV7-9 to TRBJ1-5; D is unclear. CDR3 length equals 14 residues. CDR1 and CDR2 from the germline V gene are SEHNR and FQNEAQ (reference sequence). V was cut by 1 base and J by 3 bases, with 7 bases left in between. CDR3 loop: CASSLGQVNQPQHF. The CDR3 DNA follows: TGTGCCAGCAGCTTAGGGCAGGTCAATCAGCCCCAGCATTTT.

The chain has TRBV19 and TRBJ2-1; maybe TRBD1 (6 bases). Trimming removed 7 bases from V and 4 bases from J, with 23 bases in between. The CDR3 length is 17 residues. The germline gives CDR1 LNHDA, CDR2 SQIVND (reference sequence). For the CDR3, the DNA is TGTGCCAGTACCCAAACGGGCCTCTTGGACAGTTACAATGAGCAGTTCTTC. Translating it yields CASTQTGLLDSYNEQFF.

V and J are TRBV15 and TRBJ2-6; D gene ambiguous. Trimming removed 0 bases from V and 0 bases from J, with 15 bases in between. This CDR3 contains 19 residues. CDR1 and CDR2 (germline): LNHNV, YYDKDF (reference sequence). The CDR3 here is CATSRDLILSSSGANVLTF. In DNA, the CDR3 is TGTGCCACCAGCAGAGATTTAATCCTGTCTAGCTCTGGGGCCAACGTCCTGACTTTC.

The chain employs TRBV9 and TRBJ1-4; TRBD1 matches at 9 bases. The junction had 10 bases not matched to a gene; V was cut back by 5 bases and J by 8 bases. The CDR3 sequence is 15 residues long. Germline-derived CDR1 and CDR2 are SGDLS and YYNGEE. CDR3 in amino acids: CASSTTRTGEEKLFF. DNA for the CDR3: TGTGCCAGCAGTACCACTAGGACAGGGGAAGAAAAACTGTTTTTT.

In its sample, this clone was seen a few times. The chain uses TRBV18 and TRBJ2-4; 7 nucleotides align to TRBD2. Trimming at V came to 0 bases and at J to 0 bases, leaving 8 bases not matched to a gene. This CDR3 is 18 amino acids long. The germline V gene has CDR1 KGHSH and CDR2 LQKENI. The CDR3 DNA sequence: TGTGCCAGCTCACCACCGCCTAGCGGCCTCTTAGCCAAAAACATTCAGTACTTC. Protein: CASSPPPSGLLAKNIQYF.

The chain carries TRBV5-1 and TRBJ2-7; 7 nucleotides align to TRBD1. Germline CDR1 is SGHRS and CDR2 is YFSETQ. V gave up 0 bases and J gave up 2 bases; unmatched junction bases: 2. This CDR3 is 14 amino acids long. This CDR3 is CASSLGQGPYEQYV. The CDR3 DNA reads TGCGCCAGCAGCTTGGGACAGGGTCCCTACGAGCAGTACGTC.

The J gene is TRBJ2-7, the V gene TRBV5-1; D possibly corresponds to TRBD2 (5 bases). Germline V CDR1 and CDR2: SGHRS, YFSETQ. This CDR3 region has 15 residues. The V end lost 0 bases, the J end lost 2 bases, and 12 bases lay between the germline ends. In DNA form, the CDR3 reads TGCGCCAGCAGCTTGGTTTGGGGAGCGACCTACGAGCAGTACTTC. This codes for CASSLVWGATYEQYF.

V gene TRBV9 combines with J gene TRBJ2-1; possibly TRBD2 for D (5 bases). Deletions cut 0 bases from V and 7 bases from J, with 14 bases between. The CDR3 contains 15 residues. CDR1 is SGDLS, CDR2 YYNGEE, per germline. CDR3 sequence: CASSVDSRGWNEQFF. CDR3 nucleotides: TGTGCCAGCAGCGTAGACTCCCGGGGTTGGAATGAGCAGTTCTTC.

V is TRBV5-8 and J is TRBJ2-3; D unclear. The germline gives CDR1 SGHTS, CDR2 YDEGEE. This CDR3 has 13 amino acids. Trimming cost V 0 bases and J 4 bases, with 6 bases left between them. As DNA, the CDR3 is TGTGCCAGCAGCTTGGGAGGCGCAGATACGCAGTATTTT. It translates to CASSLGGADTQYF.

J is TRBJ2-1 and V is TRBV10-3; 10 nucleotides agree with TRBD2. Looked up from germline, CDR1 is ENHRY and CDR2 is SYGVKD. The CDR3 contains 17 residues. Unmatched junction bases numbered 6, after V lost 3 bases and J lost 1 base. CDR3 nucleotides: TGTGCCATCAGTGATAGACTAGCGGGCACGTCCTACAATGAGCAGTTCTTC. It specifies CAISDRLAGTSYNEQFF.

This chain links TRBV6-5 with TRBJ2-7, with TRBD1 matching over 9 bases. V lost 4 bases, J lost 6 bases, and 4 bases stayed unmatched. The CDR3 has 13 amino acids. Germline V lookup: CDR1 MNHEY, CDR2 SVGAGI. The CDR3 DNA reads TGTGCCAGCAGTTCCAAACAGGGGGCCGAGCAGTACGTC. Its translation is CASSSKQGAEQYV.